Sequencing of this TCR beta chain was carried out in a study of blood T cell repertoires in COVID-19. Study at large: Specimens from acute and convalescent COVID-19 originated in the United States, Italy and Spain. PBMCs, B-cell-depleted T cells, or T cells provided the cDNA or gDNA that made up the material.

CDR1 and CDR2 (germline): SNHLY, FYNNEI. V was trimmed by 9 bases and J by 0 bases, leaving 12 bases between them. The CDR3 has 15 residues. Source study methods: Amplification from reference gene primers served as the basis for estimated nucleated cell counts. The repertoire was sequenced with immunoSEQ multiplex PCR; TCRdb's copy has only in-frame clones and lacks some. That table supplies the V and J calls and clone size; D and trimming were determined from the DNA. Here the sample spans a few hundred thousand clones, roughly 75% being singletons. The sample holds many counts of this clone. The TCR sequence derives from a woman in her 70s with acute or convalescent COVID-19. V usage is TRBV2 and J usage is TRBJ2-6; D unresolved. The source material was peripheral blood. CDR3 sequence reads: CASESGISGANVLTF. CDR3 DNA sequence: TGTGCCAGTGAGTCAGGAATCTCTGGGGCCAACGTCCTGACTTTC.